This record covers a single T cell receptor (beta chain). Antigen specificity is unknown. TCRdb called the 5' RACE reads again in MiXCR, with one record for every CDR3 protein. The sample carries hundreds of thousands of distinct CDR3 sequences, 15% to 20% recorded once. This entry comes from a study of identical twins. Points from the study as a whole: Its conclusions, products of cross-sectional statistical analysis, did not come from following the same donors.

The ends lost 5 bases at V and 7 bases at J; junction bases unmatched: 7. This CDR3 spans 14 amino acids. The germline CDR1 and CDR2 sequences are MNHEY and SMNVEV (reference sequence). This sample also appeared in a second study, on T cells expressing NK-cell markers. That study adds: Eight donors were sequenced, of whom seven were HCMV-seropositive, while the remaining one was HCMV-seronegative.

The rearrangement links TRBV27 to TRBJ1-5; 8 positions agree with TRBD1. The TCR originated in a woman younger than 35 in good health. The specimen was PBMCs. CDR3 nucleotides: TGTGCCAGCAGTCTCCGCCCAGGGGGCCAGCCCCAGCATTTT. It yields the protein CASSLRPGGQPQHF.